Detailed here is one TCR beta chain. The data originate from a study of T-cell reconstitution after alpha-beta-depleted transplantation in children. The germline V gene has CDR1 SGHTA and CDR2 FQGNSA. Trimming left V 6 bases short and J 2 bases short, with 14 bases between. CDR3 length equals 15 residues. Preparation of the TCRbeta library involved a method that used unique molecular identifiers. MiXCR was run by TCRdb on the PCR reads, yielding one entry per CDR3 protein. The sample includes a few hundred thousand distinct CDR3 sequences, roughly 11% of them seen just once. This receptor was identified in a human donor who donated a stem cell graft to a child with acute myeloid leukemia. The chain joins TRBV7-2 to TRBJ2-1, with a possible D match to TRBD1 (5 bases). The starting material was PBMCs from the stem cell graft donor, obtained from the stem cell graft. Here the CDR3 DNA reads TGTGCCAGCAGGGAAGTGTCAGGGCCCTACAATGAGCAGTTCTTC. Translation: CASREVSGPYNEQFF. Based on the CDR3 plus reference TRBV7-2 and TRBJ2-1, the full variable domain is GAGVSQSPSNKVTEKGKDVELRCDPISGHTALYWYRQSLGQGLEFLIYFQGNSAPDKSGLPSDRFSAERTGGSVSTLTIQRTQQEDSAVYLCASREVSGPYNEQFFGPGTRLTVL.